This entry lists 13 T cell receptor beta chains sequenced from one sample in a study of CD8 T cells in Susac syndrome. RNA, at about 0.45 to 1 ug, was reverse transcribed with random hexamers. TCRdb re-called the immunoSEQ multiplex PCR reads with MiXCR, one entry per CDR3 protein. The sample shows about 150,000 distinct CDR3 sequences, roughly 96% of them seen only once. Sequences were obtained from CD8+ T cells from PBMCs. The receptors shown here come from a human donor with multiple sclerosis.

This sequence joins TRBV5-1 and TRBJ1-6, with TRBD1 matching 7 bases. Trimming cost V 4 bases and J 8 bases; bases outside gene matches: 6. Germline V gives CDR1 SGHRS, CDR2 YFSETQ. CDR3 length equals 14 residues. CDR3: CASSSGTEYSPLHF. CDR3 DNA: TGCGCCAGCAGCAGCGGGACAGAGTATTCACCCCTCCACTTT.

This chain joins TRBV11-2 and TRBJ2-3; D may match TRBD1 or TRBD2 (6 bases each). The CDR3 spans 14 residues. The V end was cut by 5 bases, the J end by 4 bases, with 13 bases between. From germline, CDR1 is SGHAT and CDR2 FQNNGV. This CDR3 is CASSQLGGADTQYF. CDR3 coding DNA: TGTGCCAGCAGCCAACTCGGGGGCGCAGATACGCAGTATTTT.

The J gene is TRBJ2-2, the V gene TRBV7-9; D gene ambiguous. The V gene's germline CDR1 is SEHNR and CDR2 FQNEAQ (reference sequence). The CDR3 consists of 17 residues. The V gene lost 3 bases and the J gene lost 4 bases, with 18 bases spanning the gap. The CDR3 DNA follows: TGTGCCAGCAGCTTTCCCGCGTACAACCCCTCCACCGGGGAGCTGTTTTTT. This sequence encodes CASSFPAYNPSTGELFF.

The V call is TRBV30, the J call TRBJ1-1; D call uncertain. The CDR3 has 13 amino acids. With 5 bases removed from V and 1 base from J, the gap between germline ends came to 11 bases. Germline loops: CDR1 GTSNPN, CDR2 SVGIG (reference sequence). CDR3 protein: CAWVVLGNTEAFF. The CDR3 coding sequence is TGTGCCTGGGTAGTGCTTGGGAACACTGAAGCTTTCTTT. The complete variable domain, with remaining parts taken from reference TRBV30 and TRBJ1-1, reads SQTIHQWPATLVQPVGSPLSLECTVEGTSNPNLYWYRQAAGRGLQLLFYSVGIGQISSEVPQNLSASRPQDRQFILSSKKLLLSDSGFYLCAWVVLGNTEAFFGQGTRLTVV.

This clonotype showed up just a few times. The rearrangement uses TRBV5-1 and TRBJ2-3; D possibly corresponds to TRBD2 (6 bases). The CDR3 runs 15 residues. In germline, CDR1 is SGHRS, CDR2 YFSETQ. Trimming took 4 bases from V and 0 from J, leaving 12 bases between them. CDR3 sequence reads: CASSHGTSSTDTQYF. In nucleotides, the CDR3 is TGCGCCAGCAGCCACGGGACTTCTAGCACAGATACGCAGTATTTT. Variable domain in full (rest from reference TRBV5-1 and TRBJ2-3): KAGVTQTPRYLIKTRGQQVTLSCSPISGHRSVSWYQQTPGQGLQFLFEYFSETQRNKGNFPGRFSGRQFSNSRSEMNVSTLELGDSALYLCASSHGTSSTDTQYFGPGTRLTVL.

The rearrangement uses TRBV28 and TRBJ1-2, with D perhaps TRBD1 (6 bases). Germline V gives CDR1 MDHEN, CDR2 SYDVKM. This CDR3 region has 14 residues. The V end lost 5 bases, the J end lost 1 base, and 11 bases lay between the germline ends. This chain's CDR3 is CASSPSGVNYGYTF. For the CDR3, the DNA is TGTGCCAGCAGTCCCTCAGGGGTTAACTATGGCTACACCTTC.

The CDR3 sequence is CAWRHGGLSGYEQYF. The CDR3 bases are TGTGCCTGGAGACACGGGGGGCTCTCGGGGTACGAGCAGTACTTC. The J gene is TRBJ2-7, the V gene TRBV30, with a tentative D call TRBD2 (7 bases). The CDR3 is 15 residues long. V was clipped by 3 bases and J by 4 bases, with 19 bases between them. Germline assignment: CDR1 GTSNPN and CDR2 SVGIG (reference sequence).

The chain uses TRBV12-5 and TRBJ2-1, with a possible D match to TRBD2 (5 bases). Germline-derived CDR1 and CDR2 are LGHNT and FRNRAP. The CDR3 is 12 amino acids. The V end was cut by 4 bases, the J end by 12 bases, with 13 bases between. CDR3 DNA sequence: TGTGCTAGTGGTTCCCGTCCCGCGGGGCAGTTCTTC. Its translation is CASGSRPAGQFF. The variable domain in full, completed from reference TRBV12-5 and TRBJ2-1, reads DARVTQTPRHKVTEMGQEVTMRCQPILGHNTVFWYRQTMMQGLELLAYFRNRAPLDDSGMPKDRFSAEMPDATLATLKIQPSEPRDSAVYFCASGSRPAGQFFGPGTRLTVL.

This chain joins TRBV9 and TRBJ2-7; 8 nucleotides align to TRBD1. Germline V gives CDR1 SGDLS, CDR2 YYNGEE. This CDR3 is 14 amino acids long. V was clipped by 0 bases and J by 6 bases; unmatched bases: 5. CDR3 nucleotides: TGTGCCAGCAGCGTAGGACAGGGGATAGTCGAGCAGTACTTC. This sequence encodes CASSVGQGIVEQYF.

The chain employs TRBV30 and TRBJ2-3; D call uncertain. V was shortened by 7 bases and J by 4 bases, with 12 bases between the two germline ends. The CDR3 loop spans 12 amino acids. Germline lookup yields CDR1 GTSNPN and CDR2 SVGIG (reference sequence). In DNA, the CDR3 is TGTGCCTCCCTCCTCCGCGCAGATACGCAGTATTTT. Translating gives CASLLRADTQYF.

V usage is TRBV20-1 and J usage is TRBJ2-1, with D unresolved. CDR1 and CDR2 (germline): DFQATT, SNEGSKA (reference sequence). Trimming removed 0 bases at V and 7 bases at J, with 10 bases between. There are 13 residues in the CDR3. CDR3 coding DNA: TGCAGTGCTAGAGATAGGGTCGCGAATGAGCAGTTCTTC. Its translation: CSARDRVANEQFF.

The rearrangement uses TRBV13 and TRBJ2-7, with 8 bases fitting TRBD2. Germline V gene lookup returns CDR1 PRHDT and CDR2 FYEKMQ (reference sequence). The length of the CDR3 is 13 residues. Trimming cost V 6 bases and J 3 bases; bases outside gene matches: 4. The CDR3 sequence: CASRSGGSYEQYF. The CDR3 DNA reads TGTGCCAGCAGGTCGGGAGGGAGCTACGAGCAGTACTTC.

The chain carries TRBV20-1 and TRBJ2-2; 9 nucleotides agree with TRBD1. Germline V CDR1 and CDR2: DFQATT, SNEGSKA (reference sequence). V was clipped by 7 bases and J by 2 bases; unmatched bases: 5. The CDR3 runs 14 residues. For the CDR3, the DNA is TGCAGTGTGACGGACAGGGGTAACACCGGGGAGCTGTTTTTT. Amino acids: CSVTDRGNTGELFF.